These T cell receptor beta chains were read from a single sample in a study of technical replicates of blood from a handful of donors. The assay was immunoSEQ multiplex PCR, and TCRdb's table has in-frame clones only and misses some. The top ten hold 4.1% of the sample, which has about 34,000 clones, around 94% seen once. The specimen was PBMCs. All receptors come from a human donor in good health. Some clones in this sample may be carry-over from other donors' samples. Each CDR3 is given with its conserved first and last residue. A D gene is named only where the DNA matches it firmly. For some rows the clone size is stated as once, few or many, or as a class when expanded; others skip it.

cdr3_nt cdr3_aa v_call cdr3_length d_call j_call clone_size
TGCAGTGCTAGAGATCGTGATACGCAGTATTTT CSARDRDTQYF TRBV20-1 11 . TRBJ2-3 .
TGTGCCAGCAGTTCCCCTAATGAGCAGTTCTTC CASSSPNEQFF TRBV7-6 11 . TRBJ2-1 .
TGTGCCATCAGTGAGAAAGTTGGGCAGGGGGCAGGTGGCTACACCTTC CAISEKVGQGAGGYTF TRBV10-3 16 TRBD1 TRBJ1-2 .
TGTGCCTGGAGCGGACATACCTATGGCTACACCTTC CAWSGHTYGYTF TRBV30 12 . TRBJ1-2 .
TGTGCCAGCAGTTACTCGGGGACAGGGGGTTGGGAGACCCAGTACTTC CASSYSGTGGWETQYF TRBV6-6 16 TRBD1 TRBJ2-5 .
TGCGCCAGCAAACGCGCAGGGCCCGATAATGGCTACACCTTC CASKRAGPDNGYTF TRBV10-2 14 . TRBJ1-2 .
TGTGCCAGCAGCTCGACGAGCGGGTCTGAGACCCAGTACTTC CASSSTSGSETQYF TRBV5-4 14 . TRBJ2-5 .
TGTGCCAGCAGGACGACTAGCCAAACCAATGAGCAGTTCTTC CASRTTSQTNEQFF TRBV6-5 14 TRBD2 TRBJ2-1 .
TGTGCCAGCAGCTTAGTGGGACAGAAGGAAAAACTGTTTTTT CASSLVGQKEKLFF TRBV7-2 14 TRBD1 TRBJ1-4 .
TGTGCCAGCAGCGTCTCCGGGACAGGGGGCGGTAATGAAAAACTGTTTTTT CASSVSGTGGGNEKLFF TRBV5-4 17 TRBD1 TRBJ1-4 .
TGCGCCAGCAGCCCGGACAGGGTGAACTATGGCTACACCTTC CASSPDRVNYGYTF TRBV5-1 14 TRBD1 TRBJ1-2 .
TGTGCCAGCAGTGAAGGGGCGGAGACTAACTATGGCTACACCTTC CASSEGAETNYGYTF TRBV25-1 15 . TRBJ1-2 .
TGTGCCAGCAGGGGGACTAGCGGATACACCGGGGAGCTGTTTTTT CASRGTSGYTGELFF TRBV6-5 15 TRBD2 TRBJ2-2 .
TGTGCCAGCAGCCCTATAGGAGGCTCGAACACTGAAGCTTTCTTT CASSPIGGSNTEAFF TRBV7-6 15 . TRBJ1-1 .
TGTGCCAGCACCCTAAAGCCTGCTAACTACAATGAGCAGTTCTTC CASTLKPANYNEQFF TRBV6-1 15 . TRBJ2-1 once
TGCGCCAGCAGCCTCGGTTTTCCGACATCAAATACGCAGTATTTT CASSLGFPTSNTQYF TRBV5-1 15 . TRBJ2-3 .
TGTGCCAGCAGCGTCCCGGGACAGGGACACGGGGAGCTGTTTTTT CASSVPGQGHGELFF TRBV9 15 TRBD1 TRBJ2-2 .
TGTGCCAGCAGGTCAGGAGGGATGTACACTGAAGCTTTCTTT CASRSGGMYTEAFF TRBV7-2 14 . TRBJ1-1 .
TGTGCCTGGAGTGCGCTAGCGTACTCCTACGAGCAGTACTTC CAWSALAYSYEQYF TRBV30 14 . TRBJ2-7 .
TGTGCCTGGAGTATGGGACAGCCCTACGAGCAGTACTTC CAWSMGQPYEQYF TRBV30 13 TRBD1 TRBJ2-7 .
TGCGCCAGCAGCGTGACAGGGGCGGAGCCCCAGCATTTT CASSVTGAEPQHF TRBV4-3 13 TRBD1 TRBJ1-5 .
TGTGCCAGTAGTATGTCCATATTAGATAGCAATCAGCCCCAGCATTTT CASSMSILDSNQPQHF TRBV19 16 . TRBJ1-5 .
TGTGCCAGCAATAGGGACAGCTCTGGAAACACCATATATTTT CASNRDSSGNTIYF TRBV7-9 14 TRBD1 TRBJ1-3 once
TGCAGCGTCCGGACTAGCGGGGCCCACGAGCAGTACTTC CSVRTSGAHEQYF TRBV29-1 13 TRBD2 TRBJ2-7 .
TGCACCAGCAGCCTCCTAGGACTAGCGAACGGGGTTCCCTACGAGCAGTACTTC CTSSLLGLANGVPYEQYF TRBV1 18 . TRBJ2-7 .
TGTGCCAGCAGCTTAGACGTCAGGTTAACCTACGAGCAGTACTTC CASSLDVRLTYEQYF TRBV7-8 15 . TRBJ2-7 .
TGTGCCTGGAGGGTCCGACTAGAGTCCGGGGAGCTGTTTTTT CAWRVRLESGELFF TRBV30 14 . TRBJ2-2 once
TGTGCCAGCAGCTTAATCCCGGGAGCGAGCTACGAGCAGTACTTC CASSLIPGASYEQYF TRBV5-4 15 . TRBJ2-7 .
TGTGCCAGCAGGAGCGGCGGGGCTGGAAACACCATATATTTT CASRSGGAGNTIYF TRBV6-5 14 . TRBJ1-3 .
TGCGCCAGCAGCCAAGATTGGAGGGCGAGCCAGCCCCAGCATTTT CASSQDWRASQPQHF TRBV4-3 15 . TRBJ1-5 .
TGCGCCAGCAGCGCACAGGGGGCGCCGGATGGCTACACCTTC CASSAQGAPDGYTF TRBV5-1 14 TRBD1 TRBJ1-2 .
TGTGCCAGTAGTCTAGACCCGGGGAGCAATCAGCCCCAGCATTTT CASSLDPGSNQPQHF TRBV19 15 . TRBJ1-5 .
TGTGCCAGCAGTGGAGGACAGGGACCCGCGGTGGCTGAAGCTTTCTTT CASSGGQGPAVAEAFF TRBV6-1 16 TRBD1 TRBJ1-1 .